The clone carrying this T cell receptor beta chain was seen repeatedly, ten times or more. The antigen remains undetermined. This record belongs to a study of T cells in Graves' hyperthyroidism and ophthalmopathy. Study-level results: Using 13 V-J features, a model discriminated ophthalmopathy from stable hyperthyroidism. The model's output predicted ophthalmopathy at a median of about 6.5 months prior to onset.

A Clinical Activity Score of at least 3, a NOSPECS grade of at least 4 and a duration under 3 months were recorded in the ophthalmopathy patients. Using around 10 ml of fresh peripheral blood, PBMCs were prepared. Amplification of TCR beta CDR3 regions used RNA as the template. HTBI primers were employed in a first-round RT-PCR of the TCR CDR3. MiXCR was run by TCRdb on the multiplex PCR reads, yielding one entry per CDR3 protein. Of 600,000 to 650,000 distinct CDR3 sequences listed, 20% to 25% are singletons. The CDR3 totals 17 residues. V was pared by 3 bases and J by 0 bases, with 14 bases between.

This TCR was recovered from a man younger than 40 with Graves' ophthalmopathy. The sample taken for sequencing was blood. V and J are TRBV12-3 or TRBV12-4 and TRBJ2-2; D perhaps matches TRBD1 (5 bases). In DNA form, the CDR3 reads TGTGCCAGCAGTTTTTCCAGGGCAAGGGCGAACACCGGGGAGCTGTTTTTT. Encoded protein: CASSFSRARANTGELFF.